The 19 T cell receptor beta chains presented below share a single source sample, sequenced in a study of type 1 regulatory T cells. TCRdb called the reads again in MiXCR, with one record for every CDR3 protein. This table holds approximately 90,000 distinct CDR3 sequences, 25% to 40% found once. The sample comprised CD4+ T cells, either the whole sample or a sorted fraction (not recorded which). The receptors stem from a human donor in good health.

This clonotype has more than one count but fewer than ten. CDR3 in amino acids: CASSASAGHRETQYF. The DNA of the CDR3 is TGTGCCAGCAGCGCTTCCGCGGGGCATAGAGAGACCCAGTACTTC. This chain uses TRBV9 with TRBJ2-5; tentatively, D is TRBD2 (6 bases). The V gene's germline CDR1 is SGDLS and CDR2 YYNGEE. This CDR3 is 15 amino acids long. V was clipped by 3 bases and J by 4 bases, with 16 bases between them.

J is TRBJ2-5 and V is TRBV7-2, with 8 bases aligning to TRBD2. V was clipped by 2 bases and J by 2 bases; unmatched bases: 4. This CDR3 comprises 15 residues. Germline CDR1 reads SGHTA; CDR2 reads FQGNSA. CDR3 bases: TGTGCCAGCAGCTTATCTAGCGGGCTACAAGAGACCCAGTACTTC. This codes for CASSLSSGLQETQYF.

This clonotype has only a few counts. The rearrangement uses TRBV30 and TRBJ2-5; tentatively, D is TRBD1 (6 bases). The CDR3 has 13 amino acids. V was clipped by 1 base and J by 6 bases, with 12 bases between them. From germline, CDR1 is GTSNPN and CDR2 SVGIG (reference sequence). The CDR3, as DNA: TGTGCCTGGAGTGCTGGGACATTGAAGACCCAGTACTTC. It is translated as CAWSAGTLKTQYF.

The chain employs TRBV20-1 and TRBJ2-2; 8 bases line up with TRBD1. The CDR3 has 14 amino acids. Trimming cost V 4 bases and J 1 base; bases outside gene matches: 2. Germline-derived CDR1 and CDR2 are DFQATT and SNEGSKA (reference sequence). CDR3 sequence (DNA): TGCAGTGCTACCGGGACAGGGAACACCGGGGAGCTGTTTTTT. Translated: CSATGTGNTGELFF.

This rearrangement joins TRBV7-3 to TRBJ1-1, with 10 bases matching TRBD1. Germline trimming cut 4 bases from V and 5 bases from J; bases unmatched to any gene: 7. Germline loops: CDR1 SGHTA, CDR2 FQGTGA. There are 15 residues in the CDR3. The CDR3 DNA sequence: TGTGCCAGCAGCTCCGATGGACAGGGGGGAACTGAAGCTTTCTTT. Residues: CASSSDGQGGTEAFF.

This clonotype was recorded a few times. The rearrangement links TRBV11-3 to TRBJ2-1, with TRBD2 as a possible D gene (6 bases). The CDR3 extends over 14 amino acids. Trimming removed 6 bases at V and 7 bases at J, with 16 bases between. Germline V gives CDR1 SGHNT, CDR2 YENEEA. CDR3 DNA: TGTGCCAGCAGTCAAACCGGGACTCTAAATGAGCAGTTCTTC. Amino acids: CASSQTGTLNEQFF.

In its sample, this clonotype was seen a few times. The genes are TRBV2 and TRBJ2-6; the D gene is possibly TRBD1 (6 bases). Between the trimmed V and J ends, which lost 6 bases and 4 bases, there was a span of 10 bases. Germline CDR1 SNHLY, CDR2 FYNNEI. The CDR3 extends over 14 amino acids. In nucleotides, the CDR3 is TGTGCCAGCAGGCCAGGGGAGGGGGCCAACGTCCTGACTTTC. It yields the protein CASRPGEGANVLTF.

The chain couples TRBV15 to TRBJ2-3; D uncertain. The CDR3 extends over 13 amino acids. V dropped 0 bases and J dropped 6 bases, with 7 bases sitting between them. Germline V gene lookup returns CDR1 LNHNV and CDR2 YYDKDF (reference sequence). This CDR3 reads CATSRDKLDTQYF. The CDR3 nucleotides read TGTGCCACCAGCAGAGATAAGTTGGATACGCAGTATTTT.

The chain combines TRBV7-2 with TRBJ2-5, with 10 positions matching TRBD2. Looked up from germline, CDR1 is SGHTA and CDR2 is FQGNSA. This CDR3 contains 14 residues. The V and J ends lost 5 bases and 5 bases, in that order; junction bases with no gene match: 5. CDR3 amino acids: CASSLSGRGETQYF. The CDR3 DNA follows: TGTGCCAGCAGCCTCAGCGGGAGGGGGGAGACCCAGTACTTC.

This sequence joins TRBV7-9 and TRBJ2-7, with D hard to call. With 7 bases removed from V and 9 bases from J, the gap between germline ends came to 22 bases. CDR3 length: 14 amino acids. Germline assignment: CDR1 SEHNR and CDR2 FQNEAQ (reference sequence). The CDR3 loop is CASITDGPSYRQYF. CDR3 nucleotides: TGTGCCAGCATCACGGACGGGCCATCCTATCGGCAGTACTTC.

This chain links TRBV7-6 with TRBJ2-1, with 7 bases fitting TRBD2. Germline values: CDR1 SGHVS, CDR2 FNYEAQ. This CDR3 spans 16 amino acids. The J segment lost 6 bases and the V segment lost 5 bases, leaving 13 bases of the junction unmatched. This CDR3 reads CASSPPLLAGGNEQFF. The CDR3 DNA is TGTGCCAGCAGCCCCCCCTTGTTAGCGGGTGGCAATGAGCAGTTCTTC.

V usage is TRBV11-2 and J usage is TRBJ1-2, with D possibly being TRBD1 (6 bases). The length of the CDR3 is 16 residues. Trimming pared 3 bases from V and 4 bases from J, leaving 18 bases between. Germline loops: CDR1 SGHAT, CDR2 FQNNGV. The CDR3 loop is CASSFQGSGSSYGYTF. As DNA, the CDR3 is TGTGCCAGCAGCTTCCAGGGGTCAGGGTCAAGCTATGGCTACACCTTC. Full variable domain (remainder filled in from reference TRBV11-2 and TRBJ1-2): EAGVAQSPRYKIIEKRQSVAFWCNPISGHATLYWYQQILGQGPKLLIQFQNNGVVDDSQLPKDRFSAERLKGVDSTLKIQPAKLEDSAVYLCASSFQGSGSSYGYTFGSGTRLTVV.

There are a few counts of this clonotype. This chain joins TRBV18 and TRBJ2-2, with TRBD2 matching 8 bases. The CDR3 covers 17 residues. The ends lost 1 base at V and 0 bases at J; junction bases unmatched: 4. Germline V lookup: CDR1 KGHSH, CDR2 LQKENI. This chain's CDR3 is CASSPRLAPANTGELFF. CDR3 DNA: TGTGCCAGCTCACCACGACTAGCGCCCGCGAACACCGGGGAGCTGTTTTTT. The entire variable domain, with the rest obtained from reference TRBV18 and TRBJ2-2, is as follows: NAGVMQNPRHLVRRRGQEARLRCSPMKGHSHVYWYRQLPEEGLKFMVYLQKENIIDESGMPKERFSAEFPKEGPSILRIQQVVRGDSAAYFCASSPRLAPANTGELFFGEGSRLTVL.

The CDR3 reads CASRAGLLTDTQYF. The CDR3 DNA reads TGTGCCAGCAGGGCGGGACTGCTTACAGATACGCAGTATTTT. This chain links TRBV5-5 with TRBJ2-3; possible D gene TRBD2, 6 bases. Between the trimmed V and J ends, which lost 5 bases and 3 bases, there was a span of 13 bases. This CDR3 spans 14 amino acids. Germline V CDR1 and CDR2: SGHKS, YYEKEE (reference sequence).

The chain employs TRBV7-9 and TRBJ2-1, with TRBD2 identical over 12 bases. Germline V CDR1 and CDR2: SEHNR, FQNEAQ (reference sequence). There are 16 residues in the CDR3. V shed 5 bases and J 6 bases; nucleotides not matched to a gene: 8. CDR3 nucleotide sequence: TGTGCCAGCAGCCCTTTACTAGCGGGAGGTTTCAATGAGCAGTTCTTC. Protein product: CASSPLLAGGFNEQFF.

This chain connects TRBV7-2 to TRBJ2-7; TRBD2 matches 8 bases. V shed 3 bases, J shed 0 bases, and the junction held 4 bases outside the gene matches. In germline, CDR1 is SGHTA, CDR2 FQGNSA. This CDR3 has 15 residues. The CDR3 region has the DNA TGTGCCAGCAGCTTTAGCGGGGCCAGCTCCTACGAGCAGTACTTC. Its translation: CASSFSGASSYEQYF.

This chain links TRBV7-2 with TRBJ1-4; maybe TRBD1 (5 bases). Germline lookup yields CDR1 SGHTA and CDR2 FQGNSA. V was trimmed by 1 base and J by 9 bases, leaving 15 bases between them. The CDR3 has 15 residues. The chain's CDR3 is CASSLDRRPGKKLFF. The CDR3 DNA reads TGTGCCAGCAGCTTAGACAGGCGACCTGGGAAAAAACTGTTTTTT.

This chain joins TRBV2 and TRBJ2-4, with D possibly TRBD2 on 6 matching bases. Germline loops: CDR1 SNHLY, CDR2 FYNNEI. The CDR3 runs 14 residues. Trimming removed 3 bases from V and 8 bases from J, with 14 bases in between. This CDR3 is CASSDTGDGDIQYF. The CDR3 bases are TGTGCCAGCAGTGATACGGGGGACGGGGACATTCAGTACTTC.

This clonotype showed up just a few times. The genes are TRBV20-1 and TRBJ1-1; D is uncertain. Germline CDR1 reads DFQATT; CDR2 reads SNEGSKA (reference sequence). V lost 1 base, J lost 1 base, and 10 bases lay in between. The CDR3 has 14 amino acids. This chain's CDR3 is CSARGDTSNTEAFF. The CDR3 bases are TGCAGTGCTAGAGGCGACACTTCGAACACTGAAGCTTTCTTT.